This T cell receptor (beta chain) is from a study of blood T cells in healthy people across ages. Staff drew 8 to 10 milliliters of peripheral blood from each donor. Each sample yielded at least 5.5 micrograms of PBMC total RNA. A second PCR, run for roughly 7 to 12 cycles, used a sample-barcoded 5' primer plus a J-beta primer mix. MiXCR, applied by TCRdb to the 5' RACE reads, yields one record per CDR3 protein. The profile shows roughly 1.6 million distinct CDR3 sequences, 34% of them singletons. This clonotype has just a few counts. The sequencing sample was made of blood. This TCR derives from a woman between 25 and 40 years old in good health.

The CDR3 region is CASSVATRGTDTQYF. As DNA, the CDR3 is TGTGCCAGCAGCGTAGCTACTAGGGGCACAGATACGCAGTATTTT. V gene TRBV9 combines with J gene TRBJ2-3; D is possibly TRBD2 (5 bases). Trimming took off 0 bases at V and 1 base at J, with 9 bases between the two ends. From germline, CDR1 is SGDLS and CDR2 YYNGEE. The CDR3 has 15 amino acids. Looking up the rest from reference TRBV9 and TRBJ2-3 gives the full variable domain: DSGVTQTPKHLITATGQRVTLRCSPRSGDLSVYWYQQSLDQGLQFLIQYYNGEERAKGNILERFSAQQFPDLHSELNLSSLELGDSALYFCASSVATRGTDTQYFGPGTRLTVL.